A single sample gave rise to the 27 T cell receptor beta chains below, sequenced in a study of cytomegalovirus exposure and HLA in healthy donors. Generated by immunoSEQ multiplex PCR, the TCRdb table keeps only in-frame clones and is missing some. The profile covers more than 250,000 clones, with 86% appearing a single time and about 0.8% taken by the ten largest. The material sequenced was PBMCs. These receptor sequences come from a young woman in good health and CMV-seronegative.

This sequence joins TRBV7-9 and TRBJ2-7, with D perhaps TRBD2 (5 bases). Trimming took off 4 bases at V and 1 base at J, with 11 bases between the two ends. This CDR3 is built from 14 residues. Germline assignment: CDR1 SEHNR and CDR2 FQNEAQ (reference sequence). CDR3 DNA: TGTGCCAGCAGCTCGGCCCGGGGATCCTACGAGCAGTACTTC. This translates into CASSSARGSYEQYF.

The chain has TRBV7-3 and TRBJ2-5; maybe TRBD1 (5 bases). Germline V gives CDR1 SGHTA, CDR2 FQGTGA. V was cut by 5 bases and J by 2 bases, with 9 bases left in between. This CDR3 has 13 amino acids. The CDR3 loop reads CASSGAAQETQYF. As DNA, the CDR3 is TGTGCCAGCAGCGGGGCGGCTCAAGAGACCCAGTACTTC. Based on the CDR3 plus reference TRBV7-3 and TRBJ2-5, the full variable domain is GAGVSQTPSNKVTEKGKYVELRCDPISGHTALYWYRQSLGQGPEFLIYFQGTGAADDSGLPNDRFFAVRPEGSVSTLKIQRTERGDSAVYLCASSGAAQETQYFGPGTRLLVL.

The rearrangement links TRBV27 to TRBJ2-2; 8 nucleotides match TRBD1. CDR3 length: 16 amino acids. Germline CDR1 reads MNHEY; CDR2 reads SMNVEV (reference sequence). V was pared by 2 bases and J by 4 bases, with 6 bases of the junction left unmatched. The CDR3 DNA reads as TGTGCCAGCAGTTTAGGGTACAGGGGGGCCACCGGGGAGCTGTTTTTT. This gives the protein CASSLGYRGATGELFF.

The chain joins TRBV6-1 to TRBJ2-1; TRBD2 matches at 8 bases. Germline values: CDR1 MNHNS, CDR2 SASEGT. V shed 2 bases, J shed 6 bases, and the junction held 3 bases outside the gene matches. The CDR3 loop spans 14 amino acids. CDR3 in amino acids: CASSETGGPNEQFF. Here the CDR3 DNA reads TGTGCCAGCAGTGAAACGGGAGGGCCCAATGAGCAGTTCTTC.

The chain employs TRBV2 and TRBJ2-1; D is possibly TRBD2 (6 bases). CDR3 size: 14 residues. Trimming removed 6 bases at V and 0 bases at J, with 9 bases between. The germline V gene has CDR1 SNHLY and CDR2 FYNNEI. This CDR3 is CASRETSSYNEQFF. CDR3 coding DNA: TGTGCCAGCAGGGAGACTAGCTCCTACAATGAGCAGTTCTTC. Combining the CDR3 with reference TRBV2 and TRBJ2-1 gives the whole variable domain EPEVTQTPSHQVTQMGQEVILRCVPISNHLYFYWYRQILGQKVEFLVSFYNNEISEKSEIFDDQFSVERPDGSNFTLKIRSTKLEDSAMYFCASRETSSYNEQFFGPGTRLTVL.

This chain links TRBV5-1 with TRBJ1-1, with D possibly TRBD1 on 6 matching bases. Germline-derived CDR1 and CDR2 are SGHRS and YFSETQ. The CDR3 contains 14 residues. Between the trimmed V and J ends, which lost 0 bases and 4 bases, there was a span of 10 bases. DNA for the CDR3: TGCGCCAGCAGCTTGGGGGGGCTCGGCACTGAAGCTTTCTTT. As protein: CASSLGGLGTEAFF.

The chain is built from TRBV28 and TRBJ1-2; D gene uncertain. Between the trimmed V and J ends, which lost 7 bases and 3 bases, there was a span of 15 bases. The germline V gene encodes CDR1 MDHEN and CDR2 SYDVKM. CDR3 size: 14 residues. CDR3 nucleotide sequence: TGTGCCAGCACCGGAGGCGGAGGGTACTATGGCTACACCTTC. Protein: CASTGGGGYYGYTF.

This clone was seen a handful of times. The chain carries TRBV10-3 and TRBJ2-3; the match to TRBD2 covers 8 bases. The J segment lost 2 bases and the V segment lost 4 bases, leaving 8 bases of the junction unmatched. This CDR3 spans 16 amino acids. Germline-derived CDR1 and CDR2 are ENHRY and SYGVKD. The chain's CDR3 is CAISAGTSRHTDTQYF. The CDR3 DNA sequence: TGTGCCATCAGTGCCGGGACTAGTAGGCACACAGATACGCAGTATTTT.

V and J are TRBV7-2 and TRBJ2-6; 12 nucleotides line up with TRBD1. CDR3 length equals 18 residues. J gave up 2 bases and V 4 bases, and 6 bases lay outside the gene matches. CDR1 SGHTA and CDR2 FQGNSA come from the germline V gene. The DNA of the CDR3 is TGTGCCAGCAGCTCACCGGGACAGGGGGCGCCTGGGGCCAACGTCCTGACTTTC. Protein product: CASSSPGQGAPGANVLTF.

CDR3 in amino acids: CASSLGGGRAFTDTQYF. DNA of the CDR3: TGTGCCAGCAGCTTGGGCGGAGGGCGGGCCTTCACAGATACGCAGTATTTT. The chain recombines TRBV5-4 with TRBJ2-3, with D possibly TRBD2 on 6 matching bases. Germline V gene sequence: CDR1 SGHNT, CDR2 YYREEE (reference sequence). The V end was cut by 0 bases, the J end by 2 bases, with 16 bases between. The CDR3 runs to 17 residues.

V usage is TRBV5-4 and J usage is TRBJ2-7, with D tentatively TRBD2 (5 bases). Germline loops: CDR1 SGHNT, CDR2 YYREEE (reference sequence). CDR3 length: 12 amino acids. V shed 4 bases and J shed 2 bases, with 7 bases lying between them. CDR3: CASSREAYEQYF. CDR3 nucleotides: TGTGCCAGCAGCCGGGAAGCCTACGAGCAGTACTTC. Drawing the rest from reference TRBV5-4 and TRBJ2-7, the complete variable domain is ETGVTQSPTHLIKTRGQQVTLRCSSQSGHNTVSWYQQALGQGPQFIFQYYREEENGRGNFPPRFSGLQFPNYSSELNVNALELDDSALYLCASSREAYEQYFGPGTRLTVT.

The gene calls are TRBV2 and TRBJ2-1, with 9 bases identical to TRBD2. CDR3 length equals 13 residues. Germline lookup yields CDR1 SNHLY and CDR2 FYNNEI. V trimming: 6 bases; J trimming: 13 bases; junction bases outside the gene matches: 10. In nucleotides, the CDR3 is TGTGCCAGCAGGTCGTACCCTAGCGGGAATCAGTTCTTC. Its protein is CASRSYPSGNQFF.

This clone was detected once. DNA of the CDR3: TGTGCCAGCAGTGCCGGGACTAGCGGTACCTACGAGCAGTACTTC. It translates to CASSAGTSGTYEQYF. J is TRBJ2-7 and V is TRBV27; TRBD2 aligns across 11 bases. Germline V gene data show CDR1 as MNHEY and CDR2 as SMNVEV (reference sequence). The CDR3 runs to 15 residues. Trimming cost V 5 bases and J 2 bases; bases outside gene matches: 5.

V gene TRBV4-3 combines with J gene TRBJ2-1, with TRBD2 identical over 9 bases. The CDR3 sequence is 15 residues long. Germline CDR1 LGHNA, CDR2 YSLEER. Trimming removed 1 base from V and 5 bases from J; junction bases left unmatched: 3. DNA of the CDR3: TGCGCCAGCAGCCAAGGGGGACTAGCCAACAATGAGCAGTTCTTC. This codes for CASSQGGLANNEQFF.

The chain uses TRBV11-2 and TRBJ1-3, with D unresolved. The germline CDR1 and CDR2 sequences are SGHAT and FQNNGV. Trimming stripped 1 base from V and 0 bases from J, with 4 bases between. The CDR3 spans 14 residues. CDR3 coding DNA: TGTGCCAGCAGCTTAGGGAGCTCTGGAAACACCATATATTTT. Translation: CASSLGSSGNTIYF.

J is TRBJ1-2 and V is TRBV10-3; D remains unclear. V lost 0 bases and J lost 2, with 7 bases in between. The germline V gene has CDR1 ENHRY and CDR2 SYGVKD. The CDR3 is 14 residues long. CDR3 region: CAISESPGNYGYTF. The DNA of the CDR3 is TGTGCCATCAGTGAGTCACCAGGCAACTATGGCTACACCTTC.

The CDR3 spells CASSGTSGTANTGELFF. The CDR3 DNA reads as TGTGCCAGCTCGGGGACTAGCGGGACCGCAAACACCGGGGAGCTGTTTTTT. The gene calls are TRBV2 and TRBJ2-2; the match to TRBD2 covers 13 bases. The CDR3 covers 17 residues. J was trimmed by 2 bases and V by 8 bases; bases with no gene match: 8. The V gene's germline CDR1 is SNHLY and CDR2 FYNNEI. The full variable domain, its missing parts supplied by reference TRBV2 and TRBJ2-2, is EPEVTQTPSHQVTQMGQEVILRCVPISNHLYFYWYRQILGQKVEFLVSFYNNEISEKSEIFDDQFSVERPDGSNFTLKIRSTKLEDSAMYFCASSGTSGTANTGELFFGEGSRLTVL.

This sequence joins TRBV7-2 and TRBJ2-7, with D possibly matching TRBD2 (6 bases). The CDR3 contains 14 residues. Deletions cut 3 bases from V and 3 bases from J, with 12 bases between. From germline, CDR1 is SGHTA and CDR2 FQGNSA. The CDR3: CASSFRDSIYEQYF. The CDR3 coding sequence is TGTGCCAGCAGCTTCCGGGACTCGATCTACGAGCAGTACTTC.

The chain joins TRBV11-2 to TRBJ1-1, with 7 bases identical to TRBD1. CDR3 length: 15 residues. Trimming cost V 1 base and J 2 bases; bases outside gene matches: 4. Germline assignment: CDR1 SGHAT and CDR2 FQNNGV. Written as DNA, the CDR3 is TGTGCCAGCAGCTTAGGCGGGACAGCAAACACTGAAGCTTTCTTT. Protein sequence: CASSLGGTANTEAFF.

The chain carries TRBV4-2 and TRBJ2-3; TRBD2 aligns across 7 bases. The CDR3 loop spans 16 amino acids. After removal of 5 bases from V and 5 bases from J, the junction contained 13 bases not matched to a gene. Per the germline V gene, CDR1 is LGHNA and CDR2 is YNFKEQ. The CDR3 sequence is CASSAPGLAEVDTQYF. The DNA for the CDR3 is TGTGCCAGCAGCGCCCCAGGGCTAGCGGAGGTAGATACGCAGTATTTT.

Details on this clone: The same CDR3 arises from other DNA sequences in this sample as well. This chain links TRBV5-1 with TRBJ2-3; weak D call: TRBD2 (6 bases). V lost 0 bases to trimming and J lost 5 bases, with 7 bases between them. The CDR3 contains 13 residues. Germline V gene data show CDR1 as SGHRS and CDR2 as YFSETQ. The CDR3 sequence: CASSLAGEDTQYF. The CDR3 bases are TGCGCCAGCAGCTTGGCGGGGGAAGATACGCAGTATTTT.

The chain uses TRBV2 and TRBJ2-5, with 11 bases matching TRBD2. J lost 2 bases, V lost 2 bases, and 4 bases had no gene match. Per the germline V gene, CDR1 is SNHLY and CDR2 is FYNNEI. The CDR3 is made up of 16 amino acids. The CDR3 here is CASSEWGLAVQETQYF. DNA for the CDR3: TGTGCCAGCAGTGAATGGGGACTAGCGGTTCAAGAGACCCAGTACTTC.

The gene calls are TRBV6-5 and TRBJ1-2, with a possible D match to TRBD1 (5 bases). The CDR3 runs 13 residues. Trimming stripped 5 bases from V and 7 bases from J, with 14 bases between. Germline V gives CDR1 MNHEY, CDR2 SVGAGI. CDR3 coding DNA: TGTGCCAGCAGTCATCAGGGCTATACTGGCTACACCTTC. Its protein product is CASSHQGYTGYTF.

V gene TRBV4-3 combines with J gene TRBJ2-6; perhaps TRBD2 as D (5 bases). V lost 1 base, J lost 0 bases, and 13 bases lay in between. The CDR3 is 18 amino acids. Germline values: CDR1 LGHNA, CDR2 YSLEER. DNA for the CDR3: TGCGCCAGCAGCCAAGTCACGGGGTGGGGCTCTGGGGCCAACGTCCTGACTTTC. This sequence encodes CASSQVTGWGSGANVLTF.

The chain carries TRBV2 and TRBJ2-2, with a weak D call TRBD2 (5 bases). The germline CDR1 and CDR2 sequences are SNHLY and FYNNEI. V was shortened by 4 bases and J by 4 bases, with 10 bases between the two germline ends. This CDR3 spans 14 amino acids. The CDR3 sequence: CASSGGPTTGELFF. In nucleotides, the CDR3 is TGTGCCAGCAGTGGAGGGCCGACCACCGGGGAGCTGTTTTTT.

The V gene is TRBV30, the J gene TRBJ1-1; D may be TRBD1 (5 bases). V was cut by 4 bases and J by 1 base, with 10 bases left in between. Germline CDR1 reads GTSNPN; CDR2 reads SVGIG (reference sequence). The CDR3 runs 13 residues. CDR3 region: CAWNRQRNTEAFF. The CDR3, as DNA: TGTGCCTGGAACCGACAGAGGAACACTGAAGCTTTCTTT.

For this clone: Other DNA sequences in the sample encode the same CDR3. The rearrangement uses TRBV6-5 and TRBJ1-4; D gene unclear. Trimming removed 6 bases at V and 0 bases at J, with 8 bases between. Looked up from germline, CDR1 is MNHEY and CDR2 is SVGAGI. The CDR3 consists of 14 residues. Here the CDR3 reads CASSPSATNEKLFF. The CDR3 nucleotides are TGTGCCAGCAGCCCGAGCGCAACTAATGAAAAACTGTTTTTT.